The clone carrying this TCR beta chain has only a few counts. This sample is drawn from a study of T cells in Graves' hyperthyroidism and ophthalmopathy. Researchers amplified the TCR beta CDR3 regions from RNA transcripts. TCR CDR3 underwent first-round RT-PCR with the HTBI primer set. Each CDR3 protein gets one entry after TCRdb re-called the multiplex PCR reads with MiXCR. The sample lists 530,000 or so distinct CDR3 sequences, approximately 17% occurring once. V lost 4 bases to trimming and J lost 5 bases, with 15 bases between them. Germline loops: CDR1 LGHDT, CDR2 YNNKEL (reference sequence). The CDR3 is 15 amino acids. Uncontrolled infection, other autoimmune disease, pregnancy or lactation excluded patients.

Sequences were obtained from blood. This sequence originates from a woman aged 18-29 years with Graves' ophthalmopathy. This chain connects TRBV3-1 to TRBJ2-1, with a tentative D call TRBD1 (7 bases). CDR3 in DNA: TGTGCCAGCAGCCCGACAGGGAGGCGACACAATGAGCAGTTCTTC. This sequence encodes CASSPTGRRHNEQFF.